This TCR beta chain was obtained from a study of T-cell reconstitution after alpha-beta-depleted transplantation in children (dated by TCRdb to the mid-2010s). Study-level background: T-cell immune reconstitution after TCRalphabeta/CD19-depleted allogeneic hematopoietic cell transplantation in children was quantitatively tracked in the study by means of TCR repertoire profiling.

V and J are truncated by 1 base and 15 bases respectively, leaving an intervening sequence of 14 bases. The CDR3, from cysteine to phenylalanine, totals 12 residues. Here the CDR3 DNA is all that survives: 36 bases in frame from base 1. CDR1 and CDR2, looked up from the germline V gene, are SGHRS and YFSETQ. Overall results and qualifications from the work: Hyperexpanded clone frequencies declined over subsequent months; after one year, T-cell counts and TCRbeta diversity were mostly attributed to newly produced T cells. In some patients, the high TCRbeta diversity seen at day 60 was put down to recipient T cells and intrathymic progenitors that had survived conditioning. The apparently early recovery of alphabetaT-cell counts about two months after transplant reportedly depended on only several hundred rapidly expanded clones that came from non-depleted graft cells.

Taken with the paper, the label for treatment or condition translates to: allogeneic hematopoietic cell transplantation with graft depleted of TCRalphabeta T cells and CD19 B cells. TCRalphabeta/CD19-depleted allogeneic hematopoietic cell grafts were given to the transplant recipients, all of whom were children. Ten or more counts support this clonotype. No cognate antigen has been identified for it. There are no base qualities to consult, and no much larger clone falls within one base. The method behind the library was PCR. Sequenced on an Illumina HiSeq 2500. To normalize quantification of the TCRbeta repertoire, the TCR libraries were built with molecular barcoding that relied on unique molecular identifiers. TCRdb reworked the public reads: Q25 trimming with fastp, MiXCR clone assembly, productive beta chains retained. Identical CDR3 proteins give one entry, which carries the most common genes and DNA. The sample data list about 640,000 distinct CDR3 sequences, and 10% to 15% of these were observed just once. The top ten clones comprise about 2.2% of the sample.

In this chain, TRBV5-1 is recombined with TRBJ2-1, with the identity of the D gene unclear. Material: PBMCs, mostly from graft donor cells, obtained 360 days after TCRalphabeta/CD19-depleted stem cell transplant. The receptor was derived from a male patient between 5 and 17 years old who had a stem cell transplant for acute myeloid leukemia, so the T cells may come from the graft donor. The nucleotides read TGCGCCAGCAGCTTGAAGGCAGGTAGTGGGTTCTTC. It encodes CASSLKAGSGFF.